The 15 T cell receptor beta chains in this list originate from one sample, sequenced in a study of shared clonotypes between healthy human individuals (dated by TCRdb to the early 2020s). Receptors were amplified or captured by the immunoSEQ multiplex PCR assay. The source is immuneACCESS, and TCRdb retained only in-frame sequences with V and J called. Part of the clones is not carried over; for the studies checked, unresolved V genes explain less than half of this, and the remainder is unexplained. The sample records about 2,500,000 clones, approximately 94% of which are singletons. The ten largest clones add up to 0.14% of the sample. Sequencing was carried out using naive CD4+ T cells sorted from blood. This specimen's cell subset or site label, per the study, means: CD45RA+ positively selected. All receptors come from a man aged 18 to 30 in good health.

The chain couples TRBV2 to TRBJ1-2; 9 positions agree with TRBD1. The germline gives CDR1 SNHLY, CDR2 FYNNEI. This CDR3 contains 15 residues. V trimming: 7 bases; J trimming: 7 bases; junction bases outside the gene matches: 13. CDR3 nucleotide sequence: TGTGCCAGCACTGGACAGGGGATTCTTTCTGGTGGCTACACCTTC. Translation: CASTGQGILSGGYTF.

V is TRBV6-1 and J is TRBJ2-7; 9 bases agree with TRBD1. Germline assignment: CDR1 MNHNS and CDR2 SASEGT. The CDR3 contains 17 residues. V shed 2 bases, J shed 4 bases, and the junction held 12 bases outside the gene matches. CDR3 region: CASSEIRSTGGFYEQYF. The CDR3 DNA reads as TGTGCCAGCAGTGAAATCCGGTCGACAGGGGGGTTTTACGAGCAGTACTTC.

A word on this clone: The same CDR3 is also encoded by other DNA sequences in this sample. The V gene is TRBV18, the J gene TRBJ2-3; TRBD1 might be the D (6 bases). Trimming took off 1 base at V and 4 bases at J, with 12 bases between the two ends. Germline CDR1 reads KGHSH; CDR2 reads LQKENI. This CDR3 is built from 15 residues. CDR3 sequence: CASSPLGGIPDTQYF. CDR3 in DNA: TGTGCCAGCTCACCACTTGGGGGCATCCCAGATACGCAGTATTTT.

J is TRBJ2-3 and V is TRBV28, with TRBD2 matching 9 bases. Germline lookup yields CDR1 MDHEN and CDR2 SYDVKM. Trimming removed 2 bases from V and 8 bases from J; junction bases left unmatched: 8. The CDR3 length is 15 residues. In nucleotides, the CDR3 is TGTGCCAGCAGTTTAGTTGCGGGGGGGCAGGTTACGCAGTATTTT. The encoded protein is CASSLVAGGQVTQYF.

This clone was seen once. The rearrangement links TRBV6-1 to TRBJ2-1; 11 bases are shared with TRBD1. Looked up from germline, CDR1 is MNHNS and CDR2 is SASEGT. This CDR3 has 13 amino acids. J gave up 8 bases and V 9 bases, and 6 bases lay outside the gene matches. This CDR3 is CARGQGAVDEQFF. The CDR3 DNA sequence: TGTGCCAGAGGACAGGGGGCCGTAGATGAGCAGTTCTTC.

The genes are TRBV7-6 and TRBJ1-5, with TRBD1 matching 12 bases. CDR1 is SGHVS and CDR2 is FNYEAQ in the germline V gene. Germline trimming cut 5 bases from V and 7 bases from J; bases unmatched to any gene: 6. The CDR3 contains 15 residues. CDR3 sequence: CASSAGTGGSQPQHF. In DNA form, the CDR3 reads TGTGCCAGCAGCGCCGGGACAGGGGGCAGCCAGCCCCAGCATTTT.

This chain uses TRBV30 with TRBJ2-7; D might be TRBD1 (6 bases). V was trimmed by 1 base and J by 7 bases, leaving 14 bases between them. Germline CDR1 is GTSNPN and CDR2 is SVGIG (reference sequence). This CDR3 is built from 13 residues. The CDR3: CAWSAQSQGEQYF. In nucleotides, the CDR3 is TGTGCCTGGAGTGCCCAATCCCAGGGGGAGCAGTACTTC.

This chain connects TRBV5-4 to TRBJ2-5; D is perhaps TRBD1 or TRBD2 (5 bases each). Gene TRBJ2-7 matches the end of the DNA better, so the J call may be wrong. Germline CDR1 SGHNT, CDR2 YYREEE (reference sequence). The CDR3 runs 14 residues. The CDR3 DNA reads TGTGCCAGCAGCGCCCGGGACCCTGACCCCGAGCAGTACTTC. Translating it yields CASSARDPDPEQYF.

V usage is TRBV7-8 and J usage is TRBJ2-2; 7 nucleotides line up with TRBD1. The V gene's germline CDR1 is SGHVS and CDR2 FQNEAQ. The junction had 7 bases not matched to a gene; V was cut back by 5 bases and J by 4 bases. The CDR3 has 15 residues. The CDR3 is CASSPWTGSTGELFF. DNA for the CDR3: TGTGCCAGCAGCCCGTGGACAGGAAGCACCGGGGAGCTGTTTTTT.

This clone was counted a single time. The gene calls are TRBV6-1 and TRBJ1-5; D remains ambiguous. The CDR3 totals 13 residues. The ends were cut back, 4 bases at V and 6 bases at J, with 10 bases in the middle. Per the germline V gene, CDR1 is MNHNS and CDR2 is SASEGT. CDR3 amino acids: CASSVSILQPQHF. The DNA of the CDR3 is TGTGCCAGCAGTGTTAGCATCCTTCAGCCCCAGCATTTT.

This rearrangement joins TRBV6-5 to TRBJ2-7; tentatively, D is TRBD1 or TRBD2 (5 bases each). The germline V and J ends were trimmed by 8 bases and 7 bases, with 12 bases remaining between them. This CDR3 has 11 amino acids. Per germline, CDR1 MNHEY and CDR2 SVGAGI. In DNA, the CDR3 is TGTGCCAGCCGAGAGGGGAGAGAGCAGTACTTC. Encoded protein: CASREGREQYF.

The chain links TRBV7-9 to TRBJ2-7, with TRBD1 matching 7 bases. The CDR3 covers 14 residues. The germline gives CDR1 SEHNR, CDR2 FQNEAQ (reference sequence). J lost 3 bases, V lost 5 bases, and 7 bases had no gene match. Here the CDR3 DNA reads TGTGCCAGCAGCACCGCCGGGACAGTCTACGAGCAGTACTTC. Amino acid sequence: CASSTAGTVYEQYF.

V usage is TRBV18 and J usage is TRBJ2-5; 9 positions agree with TRBD2. The CDR3 runs 14 residues. Looked up from germline, CDR1 is KGHSH and CDR2 is LQKENI. The V and J ends lost 6 bases and 4 bases, in that order; junction bases with no gene match: 6. The CDR3 bases are TGTGCCAGCTCCCGGCGGGAGGGCCGAGAGACCCAGTACTTC. It yields the protein CASSRREGRETQYF.

The genes are TRBV15 and TRBJ2-1; D is unresolved. The ends were cut back, 5 bases at V and 7 bases at J, with 6 bases in the middle. The CDR3 loop spans 11 amino acids. CDR1 is LNHNV and CDR2 is YYDKDF in the germline V gene (reference sequence). This CDR3 reads CATSPGNEQFF. The CDR3 DNA reads TGTGCCACCAGCCCTGGTAATGAGCAGTTCTTC.

V is TRBV30 and J is TRBJ1-5; D may be TRBD1 (6 bases). Germline values: CDR1 GTSNPN, CDR2 SVGIG (reference sequence). The CDR3 has 18 residues. Trimming removed 0 bases from V and 4 bases from J, with 22 bases in between. The CDR3 nucleotides are TGTGCCTGGAGTGTTTATACAGGGAAAACGCTTGGGAATCAGCCCCAGCATTTT. This gives the protein CAWSVYTGKTLGNQPQHF.